Listed here are 10 T cell receptor beta chains from one sample, sequenced in a study of T cell responses to AZD1222 COVID-19 vaccine. Clones were read by immunoSEQ multiplex PCR, and TCRdb kept only the in-frame ones, dropping some. In the table there are 150,000 to 200,000 clones, approximately 95% of which are singletons. The sequences come from peripheral blood, collected on day 0 of AZD1222 vaccination. The receptors were sampled from an adult in good health.

This rearrangement joins TRBV6-2 or TRBV6-3 to TRBJ1-2; D possibly corresponds to TRBD1 (6 bases). The V end lost 2 bases, the J end lost 7 bases, and 11 bases lay between the germline ends. The CDR3 totals 13 residues. Germline V gene sequence: CDR1 MNHEY, CDR2 SVGEGT. CDR3 amino acids: CASSYAQGFGYTF. The CDR3 DNA reads TGTGCCAGCAGTTACGCCCAGGGGTTTGGCTACACCTTC.

This chain uses TRBV21-1 with TRBJ1-1. TRBV21-1 is recorded as a pseudogene. The CDR3 is made up of 17 amino acids. The CDR3 loop is CASSKVNWSYGNTEAFF. As DNA, the CDR3 is TGTGCCAGCAGCAAAGTAAATTGGTCGTATGGGAACACTGAAGCTTTCTTT.

V usage is TRBV5-4 and J usage is TRBJ1-6, with TRBD1 as a possible D gene (6 bases). This CDR3 spans 15 amino acids. Looked up from germline, CDR1 is SGHNT and CDR2 is YYREEE (reference sequence). V lost 4 bases to trimming and J lost 8 bases, with 16 bases between them. This CDR3 is CASSKQGPDYSPLHF. CDR3 nucleotides: TGTGCCAGCAGCAAACAGGGACCTGATTATTCACCCCTCCACTTT.

This rearrangement joins TRBV3-1 (or the pseudogene TRBV3-2) to TRBJ1-5; 7 nucleotides line up with TRBD1. V lost 5 bases, J lost 4 bases, and 11 bases stayed unmatched. The CDR3 runs 16 residues. Germline values: CDR1 LGHDT, CDR2 YNNKEL (reference sequence). The CDR3 loop reads CASSDTKGAGNQPQHF. The DNA for the CDR3 is TGTGCCAGCAGCGACACTAAGGGGGCTGGGAATCAGCCCCAGCATTTT.

The chain employs TRBV7-9 and TRBJ2-2, with D unclear. V was clipped by 5 bases and J by 6 bases, with 10 bases between them. This CDR3 spans 13 amino acids. The germline V gene has CDR1 SEHNR and CDR2 FQNEAQ (reference sequence). The CDR3 DNA is TGTGCCAGCAGCCCCACCTTGTCCGGGGAGCTGTTTTTT. Its translation: CASSPTLSGELFF. The full variable domain, its missing parts supplied by reference TRBV7-9 and TRBJ2-2, is DTGVSQNPRHKITKRGQNVTFRCDPISEHNRLYWYRQTLGQGPEFLTYFQNEAQLEKSRLLSDRFSAERPKGSFSTLEIQRTEQGDSAMYLCASSPTLSGELFFGEGSRLTVL.

The chain employs TRBV20-1 and TRBJ1-5; no firm D call. V was cut by 3 bases and J by 0 bases, with 9 bases left in between. The CDR3 is made up of 14 amino acids. Germline CDR1 is DFQATT and CDR2 is SNEGSKA (reference sequence). The CDR3 protein is CSASPSNSNQPQHF. The CDR3 DNA sequence: TGCAGTGCTAGTCCCAGTAATAGCAATCAGCCCCAGCATTTT.

This rearrangement joins TRBV18 to TRBJ1-5; D unresolved. Per germline, CDR1 KGHSH and CDR2 LQKENI. This CDR3 is built from 14 residues. V lost 2 bases, J lost 1 base, and 6 bases lay in between. The CDR3 DNA reads TGTGCCAGCTCACCAGCGGTAAGCAATCAGCCCCAGCATTTT. Translating gives CASSPAVSNQPQHF.

The chain uses TRBV9 and TRBJ1-2; a weak D match, TRBD1 (6 bases). CDR3 size: 18 residues. In germline, CDR1 is SGDLS, CDR2 YYNGEE. Trimming cost V 0 bases and J 0 bases, with 18 bases left between them. This CDR3 reads CASSVEGGDSHTNYGYTF. DNA for the CDR3: TGTGCCAGCAGCGTAGAAGGGGGAGACAGCCACACTAACTATGGCTACACCTTC.

The chain couples TRBV19 to TRBJ1-2; D not resolved. Trimming cost V 5 bases and J 9 bases, with 19 bases left between them. The V gene's germline CDR1 is LNHDA and CDR2 SQIVND (reference sequence). CDR3 length equals 14 residues. CDR3: CASSATGRRRSYTF. Here the CDR3 DNA reads TGTGCCAGTAGTGCTACCGGACGCAGGAGAAGCTACACCTTC.

V gene TRBV6-1 combines with J gene TRBJ1-1; D is ambiguous. The CDR3 consists of 13 residues. Germline V gene sequence: CDR1 MNHNS, CDR2 SASEGT. The V and J ends lost 2 bases and 10 bases respectively, with 14 bases between them. The CDR3: CASSEQPGVSAFF. The CDR3, as DNA: TGTGCCAGCAGTGAACAGCCCGGGGTCTCAGCTTTCTTT.